This T cell receptor (beta chain) was sequenced in a study of T cell changes during pregnancy in multiple sclerosis. Germline lookup yields CDR1 SQVTM and CDR2 ANQGSEA. This CDR3 is built from 12 residues. The V gene lost 5 bases and the J gene lost 5 bases, with 12 bases spanning the gap. The table came from immunoSEQ multiplex PCR; TCRdb's copy has only in-frame clones and leaves some out. The sample carries tens of thousands of clones, 75% to 95% recorded once. This chain links TRBV29-1 with TRBJ1-2, with D tentatively TRBD1 (6 bases). This receptor was identified in a female donor with multiple sclerosis, enrolled in a pregnancy study. The input for sequencing was CD8+ T cells from peripheral blood mononuclear cells, taken after pregnancy. This CDR3 reads CSVRLTGYGYTF. DNA of the CDR3: TGCAGCGTTCGACTAACAGGGTATGGCTACACCTTC.